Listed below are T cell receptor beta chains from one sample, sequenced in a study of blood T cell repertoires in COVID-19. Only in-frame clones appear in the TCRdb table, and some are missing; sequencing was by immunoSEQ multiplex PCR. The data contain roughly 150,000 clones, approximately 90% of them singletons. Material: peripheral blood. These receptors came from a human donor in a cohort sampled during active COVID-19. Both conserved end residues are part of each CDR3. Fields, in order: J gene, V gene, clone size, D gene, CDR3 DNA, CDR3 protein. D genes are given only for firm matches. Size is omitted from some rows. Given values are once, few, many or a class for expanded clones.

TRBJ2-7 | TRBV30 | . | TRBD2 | TGTGCCTGGAGTAGCGGACTAGTCTCCGAGCAGTACTTC | CAWSSGLVSEQYF
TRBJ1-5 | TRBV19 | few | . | TGTGCCAGTAGTGCCGCCCAGGGGATTTATCAGCCCCAGCATTTT | CASSAAQGIYQPQHF
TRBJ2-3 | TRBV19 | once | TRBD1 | TGTGCCAGTAGTACCGGGACAGAAACAGATACGCAGTATTTT | CASSTGTETDTQYF
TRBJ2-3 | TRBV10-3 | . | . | TGTGCCACGCGCCAGGGGATCACAGATACGCAGTATTTT | CATRQGITDTQYF
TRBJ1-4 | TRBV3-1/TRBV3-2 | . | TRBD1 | TGTGCCAGCAGCCACCGGACAGGGGTTTCAACTAATGAAAAACTGTTTTTT | CASSHRTGVSTNEKLFF
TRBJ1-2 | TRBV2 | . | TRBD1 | TGTGCCAGCATTCGGGACAGGGACAACTATGGCTACACCTTC | CASIRDRDNYGYTF
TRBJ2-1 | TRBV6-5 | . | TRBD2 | TGTGCCAGCAGGCGTAGCGGGGGGACGAATGAGCAGTTCTTC | CASRRSGGTNEQFF
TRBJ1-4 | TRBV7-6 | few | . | TGTGCCAGCAGCTTACAGGGATATGCAACTAATGAAAAACTGTTTTTT | CASSLQGYATNEKLFF
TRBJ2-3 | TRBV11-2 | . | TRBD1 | TGTGCGAGCAAGGGACAGGGGTTTCTTGAAATGGGAGATACGCAGTATTTT | CASKGQGFLEMGDTQYF
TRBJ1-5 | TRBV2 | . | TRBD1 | TGTGCCAGCAGTGAAGCGCTTCAGGGGGGCGGTTTAGTTCAGCCCCAGCATTTT | CASSEALQGGGLVQPQHF
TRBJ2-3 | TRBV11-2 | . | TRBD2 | TGTGCCAGCAGCTTATATGCGGCTAGCGGGGGGGCGGATACGCAGTATTTT | CASSLYAASGGADTQYF
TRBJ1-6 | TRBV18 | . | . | TGTGCCACGACCCGAACAGGGAATTATAATTCACCCCTCCACTTT | CATTRTGNYNSPLHF
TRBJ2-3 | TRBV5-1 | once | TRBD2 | TGCGCCAGCAGCTTACCTAGCGGGGGGGCAGATACGCAGTATTTT | CASSLPSGGADTQYF
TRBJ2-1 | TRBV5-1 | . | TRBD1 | TGCGCCAGCAGCAGTGGGACAGGGGCCAATGAGCAGTTCTTC | CASSSGTGANEQFF
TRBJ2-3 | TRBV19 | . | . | TGTGCCAGTAACCCAACGGGGTTAACAGATACGCAGTATTTT | CASNPTGLTDTQYF
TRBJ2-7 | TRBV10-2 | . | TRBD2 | TGCGCCGCAAGTGGGACGGGGGGCTACGAGCAGTACTTC | CAASGTGGYEQYF
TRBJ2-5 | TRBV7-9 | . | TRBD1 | TGTGCCAGCAGCCATGACAGGGACCAAGAGACCCAGTACTTC | CASSHDRDQETQYF
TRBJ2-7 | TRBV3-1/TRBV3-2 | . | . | TGTGCCAGCAGCCAAGATTCCCTACTCTCGGGGTACGAGCAGTACTTC | CASSQDSLLSGYEQYF
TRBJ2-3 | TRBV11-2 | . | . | TGTGCCAGCAGCTTGGTAATGGCGGTTGGGGCGGCAGATACGCAGTATTTT | CASSLVMAVGAADTQYF
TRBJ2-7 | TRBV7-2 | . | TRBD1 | TGTGCCAGCAGCTTACCGGGACAGTCCTACGAGCAGTACTTC | CASSLPGQSYEQYF
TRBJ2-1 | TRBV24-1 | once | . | TGTGCCACCATTTCCAGGGACAAACTTCATGGCAATGAGCAGTTCTTC | CATISRDKLHGNEQFF
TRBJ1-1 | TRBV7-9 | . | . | TGTGCCAGCAGGACGGACACCGACACTGAAGCTTTCTTT | CASRTDTDTEAFF
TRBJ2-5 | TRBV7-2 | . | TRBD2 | TGTGCCAGCAGCTCGCAGGGACTACAAGAGACCCAGTACTTC | CASSSQGLQETQYF
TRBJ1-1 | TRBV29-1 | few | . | TGCAGCGTTGAGAGGGATAACACTGAAGCTTTCTTT | CSVERDNTEAFF
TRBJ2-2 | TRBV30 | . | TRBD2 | TGTGCCTGGAGTGTGGGTAGCGGGGGGTTGGCCGGGGAGCTGTTTTTT | CAWSVGSGGLAGELFF